This entry lists 21 T cell receptor beta chains sequenced from one sample in a study of blood T cell repertoires in COVID-19. Assay: immunoSEQ multiplex PCR; the TCRdb copy retains only in-frame clones and omits some. The repertoire has a few hundred thousand clones, almost 90% of them found once; the top ten carry roughly 2.9%. The specimen was peripheral blood. These receptors all come from a woman in her 30s with COVID-19, enrolled during active disease.

The chain combines TRBV28 with TRBJ1-3; 7 bases are a match to TRBD1. The V gene end was trimmed by 6 bases and the J gene end by 0 bases; junction bases not matched to a gene: 2. In germline, CDR1 is MDHEN, CDR2 SYDVKM. CDR3 length equals 14 residues. CDR3 sequence (DNA): TGTGCCAGCAGGACAGGGCACTCTGGAAACACCATATATTTT. This sequence encodes CASRTGHSGNTIYF.

The chain joins TRBV9 to TRBJ2-1; D gene unclear. Trimming stripped 1 base from V and 8 bases from J, with 7 bases between. Germline V gene sequence: CDR1 SGDLS, CDR2 YYNGEE. The CDR3 runs to 12 residues. The CDR3 coding sequence is TGTGCCAGCAGCGTATCTTTTGATGAGCAGTTCTTC. This translates into CASSVSFDEQFF.

Here the CDR3 reads CASSLAVGGIEGETQYF. CDR3 DNA: TGCGCCAGCAGCTTGGCCGTCGGGGGGATAGAAGGAGAGACCCAGTACTTC. The chain couples TRBV5-1 to TRBJ2-5; 7 bases fit TRBD2. Germline-derived CDR1 and CDR2 are SGHRS and YFSETQ. The CDR3 has 17 amino acids. V lost 0 bases, J lost 4 bases, and 12 bases stayed unmatched.

V is TRBV12-5 and J is TRBJ1-3; the match to TRBD1 covers 7 bases. V was clipped by 6 bases and J by 3 bases; unmatched bases: 8. The germline gives CDR1 LGHNT, CDR2 FRNRAP. The CDR3 consists of 15 residues. The CDR3: CASGQPTGVGNTIYF. The CDR3 DNA is TGTGCTAGTGGCCAACCAACAGGGGTTGGAAACACCATATATTTT.

CDR3 bases: TGTGCCAGCAGCCAAGACAGGGGGTTAATCGCTTTCTTT. The encoded protein is CASSQDRGLIAFF. The V gene is TRBV7-3, the J gene TRBJ1-1; 9 bases agree with TRBD1. The length of the CDR3 is 13 residues. The ends lost 5 bases at V and 11 bases at J; junction bases unmatched: 9. Germline values: CDR1 SGHTA, CDR2 FQGTGA.

The J gene is TRBJ1-1, the V gene TRBV5-8; D ambiguous. Germline V lookup: CDR1 SGHTS, CDR2 YDEGEE. Trimming cost V 0 bases and J 1 base, with 7 bases left between them. There are 14 residues in the CDR3. The CDR3 nucleotides read TGTGCCAGCAGCTTGGTAGCCAAGAACACTGAAGCTTTCTTT. Translated: CASSLVAKNTEAFF.

V is TRBV5-1 and J is TRBJ2-1; D gene unclear. The CDR3 runs to 15 residues. Germline CDR1 SGHRS, CDR2 YFSETQ. Trimming took 2 bases from V and 4 from J, leaving 13 bases between them. CDR3 residues: CASSFSKRLYNEQFF. The CDR3 DNA reads TGCGCCAGCAGCTTCTCCAAACGACTTTACAATGAGCAGTTCTTC.

This chain joins TRBV7-3 and TRBJ2-2; D is possibly TRBD2 (6 bases). Germline lookup yields CDR1 SGHTA and CDR2 FQGTGA. The CDR3 extends over 18 amino acids. Trimming cost V 5 bases and J 7 bases, with 26 bases left between them. CDR3 in DNA: TGTGCCAGCAGCCCGCTCGTCGGGGGTAGCGTGGGGGACGGGGAGCTGTTTTTT. Encoded protein: CASSPLVGGSVGDGELFF.

This chain connects TRBV19 to TRBJ1-3; D is undetermined. V lost 5 bases to trimming and J lost 0 bases, with 14 bases between them. Germline V gene lookup returns CDR1 LNHDA and CDR2 SQIVND (reference sequence). The CDR3 is made up of 16 amino acids. This chain's CDR3 is CASSASSAGSGNTIYF. The CDR3 DNA sequence: TGTGCCAGTAGTGCCTCGTCGGCGGGCTCTGGAAACACCATATATTTT.

The genes are TRBV3-1 (or the pseudogene TRBV3-2) and TRBJ1-1; no clear D. Looked up from germline, CDR1 is LGHDT and CDR2 is YNNKEL (reference sequence). The CDR3 has 13 amino acids. With 3 bases removed from V and 4 bases from J, the gap between germline ends came to 9 bases. The CDR3 nucleotides read TGTGCCAGCAGCCACGGGGAGGGCACTGAAGCTTTCTTT. It codes for CASSHGEGTEAFF.

J is TRBJ2-5 and V is TRBV2, with D hard to call. Trimming stripped 7 bases from V and 7 bases from J, with 13 bases between. CDR3 length: 12 residues. Looked up from germline, CDR1 is SNHLY and CDR2 is FYNNEI. Written as DNA, the CDR3 is TGTGCCAGCAACTCCGCTCCGGGGACCCAGTACTTC. Its translation: CASNSAPGTQYF.

The gene calls are TRBV7-9 and TRBJ2-1; 10 bases are a match to TRBD2. The V and J ends lost 5 bases and 8 bases, in that order; junction bases with no gene match: 9. Germline values: CDR1 SEHNR, CDR2 FQNEAQ (reference sequence). The CDR3 is 15 residues long. This chain's CDR3 is CASSLLAGITHEQFF. The DNA for the CDR3 is TGTGCCAGCAGCCTACTAGCGGGAATTACCCATGAGCAGTTCTTC.

V is TRBV4-1 and J is TRBJ1-1, with D unclear. V shed 3 bases and J shed 3 bases, with 11 bases lying between them. The germline gives CDR1 MGHRA, CDR2 YSYEKL. CDR3 length equals 14 residues. CDR3 DNA sequence: TGCGCCAGCAGCCAGATAGTTATGTACACTGAAGCTTTCTTT. Encoded protein: CASSQIVMYTEAFF.

This clone has only one observation. The chain combines TRBV9 with TRBJ1-4, with 7 bases that match TRBD1. In germline, CDR1 is SGDLS, CDR2 YYNGEE. V was clipped by 5 bases and J by 3 bases; unmatched bases: 4. The CDR3 is 14 residues long. The CDR3 loop is CASSHGQANEKLFF. Here the CDR3 DNA reads TGTGCCAGCAGTCATGGACAGGCTAATGAAAAACTGTTTTTT. Looking up the rest from reference TRBV9 and TRBJ1-4 gives the full variable domain: DSGVTQTPKHLITATGQRVTLRCSPRSGDLSVYWYQQSLDQGLQFLIQYYNGEERAKGNILERFSAQQFPDLHSELNLSSLELGDSALYFCASSHGQANEKLFFGSGTQLSVL.

The chain recombines TRBV3-1 (or the pseudogene TRBV3-2) with TRBJ1-2, with 7 positions matching TRBD1. V dropped 4 bases and J dropped 8; count of bases not matched to a gene: 10. CDR3 length: 14 amino acids. Germline-derived CDR1 and CDR2 are LGHDT and YNNKEL (reference sequence). CDR3 amino acids: CASSLTEGAYGYTF. The CDR3 DNA sequence: TGTGCCAGCAGCCTAACAGAGGGGGCGTACGGCTACACCTTC.

This chain joins TRBV14 and TRBJ2-1; TRBD2 agrees at 7 bases. There are 15 residues in the CDR3. Per germline, CDR1 SGHDN and CDR2 FVKESK. J was trimmed by 3 bases and V by 1 base; bases with no gene match: 3. DNA for the CDR3: TGTGCCAGCAGCCAAGTAGGCGGGAGCTACAATGAGCAGTTCTTC. Translated: CASSQVGGSYNEQFF.

This sequence joins TRBV5-6 and TRBJ2-7; perhaps TRBD2 as D (7 bases). From germline, CDR1 is SGHDT and CDR2 YYEEEE. Trimming shortened V by 0 bases and J by 5 bases, and 15 bases separated the two germline ends. The CDR3 totals 15 residues. The DNA of the CDR3 is TGTGCCAGCAGCTTGGGGATGCAGGGGAGGGACGAGCAGTACTTC. Amino acid sequence: CASSLGMQGRDEQYF.

This clone has ten or more counts. The chain employs TRBV5-4 and TRBJ2-7; 11 nucleotides match TRBD2. The CDR3 covers 15 residues. V shed 3 bases and J 7 bases; nucleotides not matched to a gene: 9. Germline values: CDR1 SGHNT, CDR2 YYREEE (reference sequence). The CDR3: CASSSSGRPNREQYF. The CDR3 DNA reads as TGTGCCAGCAGCTCTAGCGGGAGGCCCAATCGAGAGCAGTACTTC.

The genes are TRBV30 and TRBJ2-7; 14 positions agree with TRBD2. Germline V gene data show CDR1 as GTSNPN and CDR2 as SVGIG (reference sequence). V was clipped by 3 bases and J by 11 bases; unmatched bases: 15. The length of the CDR3 is 16 residues. The CDR3 region is CAWSNGPPTSGREEYF. CDR3 in DNA: TGTGCCTGGAGCAACGGCCCTCCGACTAGCGGGAGGGAGGAGTACTTC.

The chain is built from TRBV9 and TRBJ2-3; the D is unclear. Germline CDR1 reads SGDLS; CDR2 reads YYNGEE. V lost 4 bases and J 3 bases, leaving 6 bases between the germline ends. The CDR3 covers 12 residues. In nucleotides, the CDR3 is TGTGCCAGCAGCCCTCAGACAGATACGCAGTATTTT. Residues: CASSPQTDTQYF.

The CDR3: CASSQMANTEAFF. CDR3 bases: TGCGCCAGCAGCCAGATGGCGAACACTGAAGCTTTCTTT. The chain carries TRBV5-1 and TRBJ1-1; D is unresolved. V lost 4 bases and J lost 1, with 8 bases in between. The CDR3 is 13 residues long. Looked up from germline, CDR1 is SGHRS and CDR2 is YFSETQ.